These T cell receptor beta chains were read from a single sample in a study of T cells in Graves' hyperthyroidism and ophthalmopathy. One entry per CDR3 protein results from TCRdb running MiXCR on the multiplex PCR reads. The profile shows 350,000 or so distinct CDR3 sequences, about 18% of them singletons. The source material was blood. The receptor source for this set is a woman in her thirties with Graves' hyperthyroidism that later progressed to Graves' ophthalmopathy. The CDR3 runs from the conserved cysteine through the conserved F or W. Fields, in order: clone size, V gene, J gene, D gene, CDR3 protein, CDR3 DNA. A D gene is named only where the DNA matches it firmly. Rows may omit the clone size; those that give it use once, few, many or a size class.

>many|TRBV18|TRBJ2-6|-
CASSRAAGAGANVLTF
TGTGCCAGCTCACGGGCGGCAGGGGCTGGGGCCAACGTCCTGACTTTC
>-|TRBV2|TRBJ2-1|-
CASSARAGLTYNEQFF
TGTGCCAGCAGTGCGAGGGCGGGGCTGACCTACAATGAGCAGTTCTTC
>many|TRBV14|TRBJ1-5|-
CASSRGGQPQHF
TGTGCCAGCAGCCGAGGGGGTCAGCCCCAGCATTTT
>many|TRBV5-1|TRBJ2-5|TRBD2
CASSSSGNLQETQYF
TGCGCCAGCAGCTCTAGCGGGAACCTCCAAGAGACCCAGTACTTC
>many|TRBV18|TRBJ2-7|-
CASSPRMLGGSYEQYF
TGTGCCAGCTCACCCCGTATGCTGGGAGGCTCCTACGAGCAGTACTTC
>many|TRBV20-1|TRBJ2-3|TRBD1
CSAIRDRGRTDTQYF
TGCAGTGCTATCCGGGACAGGGGAAGGACAGATACGCAGTATTTT
>many|TRBV5-1|TRBJ2-7|TRBD1
CASSYDRGEQYF
TGCGCCAGCAGCTACGACAGGGGCGAGCAGTACTTC
>-|TRBV11-2|TRBJ2-5|TRBD2
CASSLSGRQETQYF
TGTGCCAGCAGCTTAAGCGGGAGGCAAGAGACCCAGTACTTC
>many|TRBV5-1|TRBJ1-1|TRBD1
CASSRRGLEHGNEAFF
TGCGCCAGCAGCCGGAGGGGGCTAGAGCACGGAAATGAAGCTTTCTTT
>many|TRBV28|TRBJ1-1|-
CASSLFRVGTEAFF
TGTGCCAGCAGTTTATTTAGGGTCGGGACTGAAGCTTTCTTT
>few|TRBV5-1|TRBJ2-2|TRBD1
CASSAGQGFIGELFF
TGCGCCAGCAGCGCGGGACAGGGATTCATCGGGGAGCTGTTTTTT
>many|TRBV18|TRBJ1-1|-
CASSPSDTEAFF
TGTGCCAGCTCACCATCAGACACTGAAGCTTTCTTT
>many|TRBV6-2/TRBV6-3|TRBJ2-1|TRBD2
CASRSSGRGNEQFF
TGTGCCAGCAGATCTAGCGGGAGAGGCAATGAGCAGTTCTTC
>-|TRBV7-6|TRBJ2-5|-
CASSLEAQPGFSQYF
TGTGCCAGCAGCCTCGAAGCTCAGCCTGGGTTTTCCCAGTACTTC
>many|TRBV12-3/TRBV12-4|TRBJ2-1|TRBD1
CASSLARGDRANEQFF
TGTGCCAGCAGTTTGGCACGCGGGGACAGGGCGAATGAGCAGTTCTTC
>-|TRBV5-6|TRBJ1-3|-
CASSLGEGGAGNTIYF
TGTGCCAGCAGCTTGGGGGAGGGAGGAGCTGGAAACACCATATATTTT
>-|TRBV4-1|TRBJ1-2|TRBD1
CASSPTEGQGNYGYTF
TGCGCCAGCAGCCCTACTGAGGGACAGGGGAACTATGGCTACACCTTC
>many|TRBV5-1|TRBJ2-5|-
CASSLRQNQETQYF
TGCGCCAGCAGCCTACGACAGAACCAAGAGACCCAGTACTTC
>-|TRBV5-1|TRBJ2-7|-
CASSFQSGSYEQYF
TGCGCCAGCAGCTTTCAGTCCGGTTCTTACGAGCAGTACTTC
>many|TRBV2|TRBJ2-1|-
CASSEVLDNEQFF
TGTGCCAGCAGTGAAGTTTTAGACAATGAGCAGTTCTTC
>many|TRBV27|TRBJ1-5|-
CASSTLAGSKRQPQHF
TGTGCCAGCAGCACTTTAGCAGGGTCGAAGCGGCAGCCCCAGCATTTT
>few|TRBV6-1|TRBJ1-1|-
CASSDADSRNTEAFF
TGTGCCAGCAGTGATGCGGACAGCAGGAACACTGAAGCTTTCTTT
>few|TRBV25-1|TRBJ2-7|TRBD2
CASSDFLAETYEQYF
TGTGCCAGCAGTGATTTTCTAGCGGAAACCTACGAGCAGTACTTC
>many|TRBV7-6|TRBJ2-3|-
CASSLGAFTADTQYF
TGTGCCAGCAGCTTGGGGGCCTTTACGGCAGATACGCAGTATTTT
>few|TRBV6-1|TRBJ2-1|-
CASSEALATSPYNEQFF
TGTGCCAGCAGTGAAGCGCTAGCAACTAGCCCGTACAATGAGCAGTTCTTC
>-|TRBV7-9|TRBJ2-2|-
CASSLAPGLSQGTGELFF
TGTGCCAGCAGCTTAGCGCCCGGTCTGTCACAGGGTACCGGGGAGCTGTTTTTT
>many|TRBV24-1|TRBJ2-5|-
CATSKRELETQYF
TGTGCCACCAGTAAGAGGGAGCTAGAGACCCAGTACTTC